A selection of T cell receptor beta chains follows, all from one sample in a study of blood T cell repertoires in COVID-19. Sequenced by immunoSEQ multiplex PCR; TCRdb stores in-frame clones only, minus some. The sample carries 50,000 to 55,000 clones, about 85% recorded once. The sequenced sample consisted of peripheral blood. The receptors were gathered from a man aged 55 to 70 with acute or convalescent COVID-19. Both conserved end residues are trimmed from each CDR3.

cdr3_aa: ASSLTDSRDTQY
v_call: TRBV7-3
j_call: TRBJ2-3

cdr3_aa: ASSRTSGASTDTQY
v_call: TRBV5-4
j_call: TRBJ2-3

cdr3_aa: ASSMRDREYGYGYT
v_call: TRBV19
j_call: TRBJ1-2

cdr3_aa: ASRGQGGQPQH
v_call: TRBV6-5
j_call: TRBJ1-5

cdr3_aa: ASSGGGAGETQY
v_call: TRBV6-6
j_call: TRBJ2-5

cdr3_aa: ASSLGGSTGYT
v_call: TRBV5-1
j_call: TRBJ1-2

cdr3_aa: ASSSSSNEKLF
v_call: TRBV5-1
j_call: TRBJ1-4

cdr3_aa: ASSSGTANEQF
v_call: TRBV11-3
j_call: TRBJ2-1

cdr3_aa: ASSPSGRVWGEQF
v_call: TRBV28
j_call: TRBJ2-1

cdr3_aa: ASSLMKDISPLH
v_call: TRBV27
j_call: TRBJ1-6

cdr3_aa: ASSPIAGTVRSYEQY
v_call: TRBV11-2
j_call: TRBJ2-7

cdr3_aa: ASSVIAGGRTDTQY
v_call: TRBV9
j_call: TRBJ2-3

cdr3_aa: ASSLIWGDGYT
v_call: TRBV7-2
j_call: TRBJ1-2

cdr3_aa: ASSATGGQY
v_call: TRBV2
j_call: TRBJ2-5

cdr3_aa: ASSQGDTRNEKLF
v_call: TRBV3-1/TRBV3-2
j_call: TRBJ1-4

cdr3_aa: ASSFLLNQLDTQY
v_call: TRBV27
j_call: TRBJ2-3

cdr3_aa: ASSEQTGSSYT
v_call: TRBV25-1
j_call: TRBJ1-2

cdr3_aa: ASSLGGERSYEQY
v_call: TRBV3-1/TRBV3-2
j_call: TRBJ2-7

cdr3_aa: SVIYSALRTGTSTDTQY
v_call: TRBV29-1
j_call: TRBJ2-3

cdr3_aa: ASSPGQGPYNEQF
v_call: TRBV18
j_call: TRBJ2-1

cdr3_aa: SAREDNEQF
v_call: TRBV20-1
j_call: TRBJ2-1

cdr3_aa: ASSSSVFTGELF
v_call: TRBV6-4
j_call: TRBJ2-2

cdr3_aa: ASGDQYRTQY
v_call: TRBV2
j_call: TRBJ2-5

cdr3_aa: ASSQGDSNSPLH
v_call: TRBV3-1/TRBV3-2
j_call: TRBJ1-6

cdr3_aa: ATSGLAGRAGELF
v_call: TRBV24-1
j_call: TRBJ2-2

cdr3_aa: ATSDLWPGNNSPLH
v_call: TRBV24-1
j_call: TRBJ1-6

cdr3_aa: ASSGQTGGGYT
v_call: TRBV2
j_call: TRBJ1-2

cdr3_aa: ASSISGYEQY
v_call: TRBV19
j_call: TRBJ2-7

cdr3_aa: ASSGEIYGYT
v_call: TRBV2
j_call: TRBJ1-2

cdr3_aa: ASTLTGQGEQY
v_call: TRBV9
j_call: TRBJ2-7

cdr3_aa: ASSLVQRETQY
v_call: TRBV13
j_call: TRBJ2-5

cdr3_aa: AWSPDRGTEAF
v_call: TRBV30
j_call: TRBJ1-1

cdr3_aa: ASRIGQVTDTQY
v_call: TRBV19
j_call: TRBJ2-3

cdr3_aa: ASNFLQGAGEKLF
v_call: TRBV28
j_call: TRBJ1-4

cdr3_aa: SASPDSARNSPLH
v_call: TRBV20-1
j_call: TRBJ1-6

cdr3_aa: ASSFRTGHGGGYT
v_call: TRBV9
j_call: TRBJ1-2

cdr3_aa: ASSLDRGLYEQY
v_call: TRBV7-9
j_call: TRBJ2-7

cdr3_aa: ASRSYRATGELF
v_call: TRBV21-1
j_call: TRBJ2-2

cdr3_aa: SGGGPLGTDTQY
v_call: TRBV29-1
j_call: TRBJ2-3

cdr3_aa: ASSPPDSNTEAF
v_call: TRBV19
j_call: TRBJ1-1